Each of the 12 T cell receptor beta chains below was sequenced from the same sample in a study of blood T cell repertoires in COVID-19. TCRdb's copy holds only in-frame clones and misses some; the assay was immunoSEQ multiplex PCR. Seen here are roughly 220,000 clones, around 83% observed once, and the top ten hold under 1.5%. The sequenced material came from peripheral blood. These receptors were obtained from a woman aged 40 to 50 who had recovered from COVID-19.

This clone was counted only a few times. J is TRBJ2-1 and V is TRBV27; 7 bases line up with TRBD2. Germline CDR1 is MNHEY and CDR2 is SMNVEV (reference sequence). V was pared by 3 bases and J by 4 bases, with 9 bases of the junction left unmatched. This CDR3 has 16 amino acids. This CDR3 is CASSFVGGILYNEQFF. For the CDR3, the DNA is TGTGCCAGCAGTTTCGTCGGGGGGATTCTATACAATGAGCAGTTCTTC.

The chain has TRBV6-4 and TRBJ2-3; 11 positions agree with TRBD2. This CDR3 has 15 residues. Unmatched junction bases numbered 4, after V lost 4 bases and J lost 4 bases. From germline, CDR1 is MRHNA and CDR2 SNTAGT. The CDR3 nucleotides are TGTGCCAGCAGTGTTACTAGCGGGGGTGCAGATACGCAGTATTTT. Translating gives CASSVTSGGADTQYF.

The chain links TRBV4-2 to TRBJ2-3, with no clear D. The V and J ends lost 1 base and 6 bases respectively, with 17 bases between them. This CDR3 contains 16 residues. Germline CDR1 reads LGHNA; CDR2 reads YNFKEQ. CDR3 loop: CASSQVTPDRRDTQYF. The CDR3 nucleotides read TGTGCCAGCAGCCAAGTAACCCCTGACCGCAGGGATACGCAGTATTTT.

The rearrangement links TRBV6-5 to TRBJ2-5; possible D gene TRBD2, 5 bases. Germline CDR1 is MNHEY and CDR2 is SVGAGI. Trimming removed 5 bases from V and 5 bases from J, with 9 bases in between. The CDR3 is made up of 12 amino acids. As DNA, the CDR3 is TGTGCCAGCAGTCTGAGGGTGGAGACCCAGTACTTC. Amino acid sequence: CASSLRVETQYF.

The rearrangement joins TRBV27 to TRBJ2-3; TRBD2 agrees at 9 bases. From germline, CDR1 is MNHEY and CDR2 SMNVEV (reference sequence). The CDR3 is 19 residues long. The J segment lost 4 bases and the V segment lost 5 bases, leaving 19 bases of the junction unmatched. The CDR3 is CASSPPLVLAGGPADTQYF. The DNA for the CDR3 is TGTGCCAGCAGTCCCCCTTTAGTGTTGGCGGGGGGGCCAGCAGATACGCAGTATTTT.

CDR3 sequence reads: CASSEGARGYTF. CDR3 bases: TGTGCCAGCAGCGAGGGAGCGCGAGGCTACACCTTC. V gene TRBV5-6 combines with J gene TRBJ1-2; D unclear. This CDR3 has 12 residues. The V gene's germline CDR1 is SGHDT and CDR2 YYEEEE. V dropped 4 bases and J dropped 8 bases, with 12 bases sitting between them. The whole variable domain, filled in from reference TRBV5-6 and TRBJ1-2, reads DAGVTQSPTHLIKTRGQQVTLRCSPKSGHDTVSWYQQALGQGPQFIFQYYEEEERQRGNFPDRFSGHQFPNYSSELNVNALLLGDSALYLCASSEGARGYTFGSGTRLTVV.

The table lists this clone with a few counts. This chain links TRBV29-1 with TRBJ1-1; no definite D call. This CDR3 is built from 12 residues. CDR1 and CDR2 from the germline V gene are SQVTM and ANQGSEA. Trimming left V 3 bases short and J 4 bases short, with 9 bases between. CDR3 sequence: CSVDVDFTEAFF. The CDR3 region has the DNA TGCAGCGTTGACGTTGACTTCACTGAAGCTTTCTTT. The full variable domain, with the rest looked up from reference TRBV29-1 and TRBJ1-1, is SAVISQKPSRDICQRGTSLTIQCQVDSQVTMMFWYRQQPGQSLTLIATANQGSEATYESGFVIDKFPISRPNLTFSTLTVSNMSPEDSSIYLCSVDVDFTEAFFGQGTRLTVV.

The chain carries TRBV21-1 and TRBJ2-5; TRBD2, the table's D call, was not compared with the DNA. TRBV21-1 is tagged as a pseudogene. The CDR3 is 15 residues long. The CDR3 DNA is TGTGCCAGCAGGCCGGGACTCCATCCAGGAGAGACCCAGTACTTC. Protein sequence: CASRPGLHPGETQYF.

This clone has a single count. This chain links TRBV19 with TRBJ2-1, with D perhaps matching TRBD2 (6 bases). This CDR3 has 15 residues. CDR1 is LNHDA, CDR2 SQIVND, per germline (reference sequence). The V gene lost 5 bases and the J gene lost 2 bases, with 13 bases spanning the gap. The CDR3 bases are TGTGCCAGTAGTTCTACTAGCTACCCCTACAATGAGCAGTTCTTC. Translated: CASSSTSYPYNEQFF.

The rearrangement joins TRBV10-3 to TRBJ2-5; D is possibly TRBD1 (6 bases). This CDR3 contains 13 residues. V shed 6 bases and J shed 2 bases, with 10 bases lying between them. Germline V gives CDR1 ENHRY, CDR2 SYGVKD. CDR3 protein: CAISGQFQETQYF. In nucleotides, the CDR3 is TGTGCCATCAGCGGACAGTTTCAAGAGACCCAGTACTTC.

The CDR3 bases are TGTGCCAGCAGCCAATCAAGGGGCAGCTCCTACGAGCAGTACTTC. This sequence encodes CASSQSRGSSYEQYF. The chain has TRBV3-1 (or the pseudogene TRBV3-2) and TRBJ2-7, with D possibly TRBD1 on 5 matching bases. Germline CDR1 LGHDT, CDR2 YNNKEL (reference sequence). The CDR3 is made up of 15 amino acids. Trimming removed 2 bases at V and 0 bases at J, with 11 bases between.

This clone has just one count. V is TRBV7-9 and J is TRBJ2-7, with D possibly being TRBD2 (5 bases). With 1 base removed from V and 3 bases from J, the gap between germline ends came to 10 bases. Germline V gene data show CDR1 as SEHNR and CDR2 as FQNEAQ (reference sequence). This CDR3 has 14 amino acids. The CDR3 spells CASSLGEGDYEQYF. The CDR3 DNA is TGTGCCAGCAGCTTAGGAGAGGGAGACTACGAGCAGTACTTC.